A selection of T cell receptor beta chains follows, all from one sample in a study of blood T cell repertoires in COVID-19. Clones were read by immunoSEQ multiplex PCR, and TCRdb kept only the in-frame ones, dropping some. The data show fewer than 250,000 clones, 89% seen once. The sample comprised PBMCs or T cells enriched from blood (not recorded which). These receptors were obtained from a woman under 30 who had recovered from COVID-19. Both conserved end residues are part of each CDR3. Each record gives: J gene, clone size, V gene, D gene, CDR3 protein, CDR3 DNA. The D gene is left open where the match is weak. Clone size appears in some rows only: once, few, many, or a class for an expanded clone.

>TRBJ2-2|.|TRBV5-1|TRBD1
CASSSTGEKTGELFF
TGCGCCAGCAGCTCGACAGGGGAAAAAACCGGGGAGCTGTTTTTT
>TRBJ1-1|.|TRBV4-2|.
CASSHKQGGNTEAFF
TGTGCCAGCAGCCATAAACAGGGCGGAAACACTGAAGCTTTCTTT
>TRBJ1-2|.|TRBV30|.
CARAQGIYGYTF
TGTGCCCGGGCCCAGGGTATTTATGGCTACACCTTC
>TRBJ2-7|.|TRBV5-1|.
CASSFSYFYEQYF
TGCGCCAGCAGCTTTTCCTATTTCTACGAGCAGTACTTC
>TRBJ2-1|.|TRBV20-1|.
CSATFYNEQFF
TGCAGTGCTACCTTTTACAATGAGCAGTTCTTC
>TRBJ1-1|.|TRBV4-1|TRBD1
CASSQVTGALMNTEAFF
TGCGCCAGCAGCCAAGTTACAGGGGCGCTCATGAACACTGAAGCTTTCTTT
>TRBJ1-2|.|TRBV6-5|.
CASSYSEGTYGYTF
TGTGCCAGCAGTTACTCGGAGGGGACCTATGGCTACACCTTC
>TRBJ1-6|few|TRBV6-5|.
CASAPDSRSPLHF
TGTGCCAGCGCACCCGACAGTAGGTCACCCCTCCACTTT
>TRBJ2-7|.|TRBV6-5|.
CASRRAGASYEQYF
TGTGCCAGCAGGAGAGCAGGGGCTTCCTACGAGCAGTACTTC
>TRBJ1-1|.|TRBV28|.
CASSPPPGGTEAFF
TGTGCCAGCAGTCCCCCCCCGGGTGGCACTGAAGCTTTCTTT
>TRBJ2-2|few|TRBV27|.
CASSLAPARRKEPLNTGELFF
TGTGCCAGCAGTTTGGCGCCGGCTAGACGCAAAGAACCCCTAAACACCGGGGAGCTGTTTTTT
>TRBJ2-5|.|TRBV29-1|TRBD2
CSVGAGEETQYF
TGCAGCGTTGGGGCGGGGGAAGAGACCCAGTACTTC
>TRBJ2-7|once|TRBV10-2|.
CASTPRGDHEQYF
TGCGCCAGCACCCCCAGGGGGGACCACGAGCAGTACTTC
>TRBJ1-6|.|TRBV20-1|TRBD1
CSASMGQDNSPLHF
TGCAGTGCTAGTATGGGACAGGATAATTCACCCCTCCACTTT
>TRBJ1-1|.|TRBV3-1/TRBV3-2|.
CASSQVSGLWAFF
TGTGCCAGCAGCCAAGTTAGCGGGCTTTGGGCTTTCTTT
>TRBJ2-1|.|TRBV24-1|TRBD1
CATRGTGGGDEQFF
TGTGCCACCAGAGGGACAGGGGGAGGCGATGAGCAGTTCTTC
>TRBJ1-1|.|TRBV7-9|.
CASSSLRGGLGAFF
TGTGCCAGCAGTTCGCTGCGGGGGGGGCTGGGAGCTTTCTTT
>TRBJ1-2|.|TRBV12-5|TRBD1
CASGETRGRPANYGYTF
TGTGCTAGTGGTGAAACCAGGGGGCGCCCCGCTAACTATGGCTACACCTTC
>TRBJ2-7|.|TRBV18|TRBD2
CASSSASGGYEQYF
TGTGCCAGCTCCTCCGCCAGCGGGGGCTACGAGCAGTACTTC
>TRBJ1-4|.|TRBV28|.
CASSLFSPEETNEKLFF
TGTGCCAGCAGTTTATTTTCGCCCGAGGAAACTAATGAAAAACTGTTTTTT
>TRBJ1-1|.|TRBV28|TRBD1
CASRKDRESTEAFF
TGTGCCAGCAGAAAGGACAGGGAGTCCACTGAAGCTTTCTTT
>TRBJ1-5|.|TRBV5-3|.
CARSFGGDQPQHF
TGTGCCAGAAGCTTTGGGGGGGATCAGCCCCAGCATTTT
>TRBJ2-7|.|TRBV23-1|.
CASSHPRFSYEQYF
TGCGCCAGCAGTCATCCCCGGTTCTCCTACGAGCAGTACTTC
>TRBJ2-7|.|TRBV5-1|TRBD1
CASSWTGTYEQYF
TGCGCCAGCAGCTGGACAGGGACCTACGAGCAGTACTTC
>TRBJ2-5|.|TRBV7-9|.
CASSYRKEGETQYF
TGTGCCAGCAGCTACCGTAAGGAGGGAGAGACCCAGTACTTC
>TRBJ2-7|.|TRBV12-2|.
CASRLAQVRISSYEQYF
TGTGCAAGTCGCTTAGCGCAAGTGAGAATAAGTTCCTACGAGCAGTACTTC
>TRBJ1-4|.|TRBV18|TRBD1
CASSPLMDRGREKLFF
TGTGCCAGCTCACCACTCATGGACAGGGGGCGTGAAAAACTGTTTTTT
>TRBJ2-3|.|TRBV14|.
CASSPQTFGLYTQYF
TGTGCCAGCAGCCCCCAAACCTTCGGTCTCTATACGCAGTATTTT
>TRBJ2-7|.|TRBV5-6|TRBD1
CASQGQGLNEQYF
TGTGCTTCCCAGGGACAGGGCCTCAACGAGCAGTACTTC
>TRBJ2-5|.|TRBV4-1|TRBD2
CASSQGTRRETQYF
TGCGCCAGCAGCCAGGGGACTAGAAGGGAGACCCAGTACTTC
>TRBJ1-3|once|TRBV7-9|.
CASSHSTGTGNTIYF
TGTGCCAGCAGCCACAGTACGGGGACTGGAAACACCATATATTTT
>TRBJ1-2|.|TRBV30|.
CAWSVPGIRTQNYGYTF
TGTGCCTGGAGTGTGCCGGGAATCAGAACCCAGAACTATGGCTACACCTTC
>TRBJ1-1|.|TRBV20-1|.
CSARFGPEAFF
TGCAGTGCTAGATTTGGGCCTGAAGCTTTCTTT
>TRBJ2-7|.|TRBV18|.
CASSRQRSSYEQYF
TGTGCCAGCTCCCGACAGAGGAGCTCCTACGAGCAGTACTTC
>TRBJ1-2|.|TRBV28|TRBD1
CASSSLARGSGYTF
TGTGCCAGCAGTTCGCTCGCCAGGGGGTCGGGCTACACCTTC
>TRBJ2-3|.|TRBV30|.
CAWSPVGPSSDTQYF
TGTGCCTGGAGCCCGGTGGGGCCGAGTTCGGATACGCAGTATTTT
>TRBJ1-6|.|TRBV2|.
CASRLQETGNSPLHF
TGTGCCAGCCGCCTTCAGGAGACGGGGAATTCACCCCTCCACTTT
>TRBJ1-2|.|TRBV11-2|.
CASSFYGGAEIYTF
TGTGCCAGCAGCTTTTACGGAGGGGCAGAGATCTACACCTTC
>TRBJ2-1|.|TRBV7-3|.
CASSSRLTSGIGSYNEQFF
TGTGCCAGCAGCTCCCGCCTAACTAGTGGGATTGGGTCCTACAATGAGCAGTTCTTC
>TRBJ2-7|.|TRBV6-5|TRBD1
CASSQYRDSSYEQYF
TGTGCCAGCAGTCAATACCGGGACAGCTCCTACGAGCAGTACTTC
>TRBJ1-2|.|TRBV13|TRBD1
CASSPRTGGNYGYTF
TGTGCCAGCAGCCCCCGGACAGGGGGCAACTATGGCTACACCTTC
>TRBJ2-7|.|TRBV7-2|TRBD1
CASSSPGGWDEQYF
TGTGCCAGCAGCTCGCCAGGGGGCTGGGACGAGCAGTACTTC
>TRBJ1-1|.|TRBV7-3|.
CASSRSSNTEAFF
TGTGCCAGCAGCCGATCCAGTAACACTGAAGCTTTCTTT
>TRBJ1-2|.|TRBV7-9|.
CASSAPQGNYGYTF
TGTGCCAGCAGCGCCCCACAGGGTAACTATGGCTACACCTTC
>TRBJ1-1|.|TRBV25-1|TRBD1
CASSESLNRGSEAFF
TGTGCCAGCAGTGAATCCCTAAACAGGGGATCTGAAGCTTTCTTT
>TRBJ2-7|.|TRBV28|.
CASSPALVYEQYF
TGTGCCAGCAGCCCGGCCCTAGTCTACGAGCAGTACTTC
>TRBJ2-2|.|TRBV2|TRBD1
CASGDRNTGELFF
TGTGCCAGCGGGGACAGAAACACCGGGGAGCTGTTTTTT
>TRBJ1-3|once|TRBV3-1/TRBV3-2|.
CASSQDRFQAGNTIYF
TGTGCCAGCAGCCAAGACAGGTTTCAGGCTGGAAACACCATATATTTT